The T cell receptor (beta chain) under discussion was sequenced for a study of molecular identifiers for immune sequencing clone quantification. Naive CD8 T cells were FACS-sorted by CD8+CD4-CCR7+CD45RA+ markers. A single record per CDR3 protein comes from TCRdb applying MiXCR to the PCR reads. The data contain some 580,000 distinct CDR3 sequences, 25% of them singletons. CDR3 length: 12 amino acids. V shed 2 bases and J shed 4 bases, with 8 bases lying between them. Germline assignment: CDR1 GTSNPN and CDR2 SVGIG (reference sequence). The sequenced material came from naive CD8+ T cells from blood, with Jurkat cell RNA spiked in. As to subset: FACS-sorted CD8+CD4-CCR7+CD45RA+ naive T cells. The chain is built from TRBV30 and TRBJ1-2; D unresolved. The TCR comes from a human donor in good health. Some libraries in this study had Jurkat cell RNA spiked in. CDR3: CAWSMSTYGYTF. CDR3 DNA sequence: TGTGCCTGGAGTATGAGTACCTATGGCTACACCTTC.